The next 15 T cell receptor beta chains were all read from a single sample in a study of Ad26.COV2.S vaccination and SARS-CoV-2 variants. The treatment was: 19 received Ad26.COV2.S at low or high dose, single or two shots; about 5 received placebo; per-sample allocation not given. Samples came from day 63 after the first vaccine or placebo injection. TCRdb's copy holds only in-frame clones and misses some; the assay was immunoSEQ multiplex PCR. In the table there are about 350,000 clones, approximately 84% of which are singletons. The sequencing here drew on peripheral blood, taken in a trial of Ad26.COV2.S vaccine versus placebo. Receptor source: a person between 18 and 60 years old who received the Ad26.COV2.S COVID-19 vaccine or a placebo.

V is TRBV28 and J is TRBJ2-7; perhaps TRBD1 as D (5 bases). V lost 6 bases, J lost 2 bases, and 17 bases lay in between. Germline V gene sequence: CDR1 MDHEN, CDR2 SYDVKM. The CDR3 consists of 15 residues. The CDR3 is CASSQSRTLTYEQYF. As DNA, the CDR3 is TGTGCCAGCAGCCAGTCCAGGACACTTACCTACGAGCAGTACTTC.

This rearrangement joins TRBV2 to TRBJ2-3, with D perhaps TRBD1 or TRBD2 (5 bases each). Trimming removed 8 bases from V and 5 bases from J, with 20 bases in between. The CDR3 consists of 15 residues. Germline CDR1 reads SNHLY; CDR2 reads FYNNEI. CDR3: CASPTTGGWGDTQYF. The DNA of the CDR3 is TGTGCCAGCCCGACTACAGGTGGATGGGGAGATACGCAGTATTTT. Variable domain in full (rest from reference TRBV2 and TRBJ2-3): EPEVTQTPSHQVTQMGQEVILRCVPISNHLYFYWYRQILGQKVEFLVSFYNNEISEKSEIFDDQFSVERPDGSNFTLKIRSTKLEDSAMYFCASPTTGGWGDTQYFGPGTRLTVL.

This clone occurred once. The genes are TRBV30 and TRBJ2-7, with 11 bases that match TRBD1. V was clipped by 3 bases and J by 6 bases; unmatched bases: 1. CDR1 and CDR2 from the germline V gene are GTSNPN and SVGIG (reference sequence). CDR3 size: 12 residues. The CDR3: CAWRDRGREQYF. Here the CDR3 DNA reads TGTGCCTGGAGGGACAGGGGGCGCGAGCAGTACTTC.

The rearrangement joins TRBV5-1 to TRBJ2-1, with D unresolved. The CDR3 is 15 residues long. Germline CDR1 is SGHRS and CDR2 is YFSETQ. The ends were cut back, 3 bases at V and 0 bases at J, with 10 bases in the middle. The DNA for the CDR3 is TGCGCCAGCAGCTCGGACGAGAGCTCCTACAATGAGCAGTTCTTC. As protein: CASSSDESSYNEQFF.

The chain employs TRBV4-3 and TRBJ2-2, with 9 bases that match TRBD2. This CDR3 has 18 amino acids. Germline V CDR1 and CDR2: LGHNA, YSLEER. V lost 0 bases and J lost 2; bases outside the gene matches: 7. The CDR3: CASSQEVVAGDNTGELFF. The CDR3 coding sequence is TGCGCCAGCAGCCAAGAGGTGGTAGCGGGGGACAACACCGGGGAGCTGTTTTTT.

Here the CDR3 reads CASSPAGYLNNEQFF. As DNA, the CDR3 is TGTGCCAGCAGCCCCGCAGGGTACCTTAACAATGAGCAGTTCTTC. V and J are TRBV6-5 and TRBJ2-1; a weak D match, TRBD1 (5 bases). The CDR3 is 15 amino acids. Germline V gene sequence: CDR1 MNHEY, CDR2 SVGAGI. V lost 6 bases and J lost 5, with 17 bases in between.

The rearrangement joins TRBV27 to TRBJ2-3, with 15 bases fitting TRBD2. Unmatched junction bases numbered 23, after V lost 3 bases and J lost 1 base. The CDR3 totals 24 residues. Germline assignment: CDR1 MNHEY and CDR2 SMNVEV (reference sequence). CDR3 sequence (DNA): TGTGCCAGCAGTTTTAGGAGATTGGGGAGGGGACTAGCGGGAGGCTTTCTCCGCACAGATACGCAGTATTTT. Residues: CASSFRRLGRGLAGGFLRTDTQYF.

Points on this clone: Additional DNA sequences in this sample encode the identical CDR3. This CDR3 reads CASSLGAGNTEAFF. The CDR3, as DNA: TGCGCCAGCAGCTTGGGGGCGGGGAACACTGAAGCTTTCTTT. The chain is built from TRBV5-1 and TRBJ1-1; D gene unclear. Trimming pared 0 bases from V and 1 base from J, leaving 7 bases between. The CDR3 has 14 residues. Germline V gene sequence: CDR1 SGHRS, CDR2 YFSETQ.

V usage is TRBV24-1 and J usage is TRBJ1-1; TRBD1 matches 8 bases. This CDR3 has 15 amino acids. V dropped 5 bases and J dropped 7; count of bases not matched to a gene: 11. Germline-derived CDR1 and CDR2 are KGHDR and SFDVKD. The CDR3 reads CATSASPSGTGEAFF. The CDR3 DNA is TGTGCCACCAGTGCTTCACCTAGCGGGACAGGTGAAGCTTTCTTT.

The chain has TRBV18 and TRBJ2-2; a weak D match, TRBD2 (5 bases). The CDR3 is 15 amino acids. V was cut by 4 bases and J by 2 bases, with 11 bases left in between. Germline CDR1 reads KGHSH; CDR2 reads LQKENI. The DNA for the CDR3 is TGTGCCAGCTCACTTGGACTCCTAAACACCGGGGAGCTGTTTTTT. This sequence encodes CASSLGLLNTGELFF.

The chain combines TRBV10-3 with TRBJ1-1; D is possibly TRBD1 (6 bases). The CDR3 length is 13 residues. Trimming left V 10 bases short and J 2 bases short, with 14 bases between. The germline CDR1 and CDR2 sequences are ENHRY and SYGVKD. The CDR3 reads CASVQGSNTEAFF. For the CDR3, the DNA is TGTGCCAGCGTACAGGGTTCAAACACTGAAGCTTTCTTT.

V gene TRBV21-1 combines with J gene TRBJ2-5; the table's D call of TRBD1 was not tested on the DNA. TRBV21-1 is listed as a pseudogene. The CDR3 sequence is 17 residues long. The CDR3 coding sequence is TGTGCCAGCAGCAAAACCGGCCCAGGGCCTACCAAAGAGACCCAGTACTTC. It translates to CASSKTGPGPTKETQYF.

J is TRBJ2-7 and V is TRBV15; 12 positions agree with TRBD2. Germline values: CDR1 LNHNV, CDR2 YYDKDF (reference sequence). The CDR3 extends over 14 amino acids. Trimming removed 9 bases from V and 7 bases from J; junction bases left unmatched: 10. The CDR3 coding sequence is TGTGCCACTAGCCGTTCTAGCGGGAGGGGAGAGCAGTACTTC. Translating it yields CATSRSSGRGEQYF.

This chain links TRBV7-2 with TRBJ2-7, with TRBD2 matching over 7 bases. CDR1 and CDR2 (germline): SGHTA, FQGNSA. The CDR3 runs 14 residues. The J segment lost 2 bases and the V segment lost 6 bases, leaving 7 bases of the junction unmatched. Written as DNA, the CDR3 is TGTGCCAGCAGTCCAGGCGGGACTACCTACGAGCAGTACTTC. It specifies CASSPGGTTYEQYF.

The V call is TRBV19, the J call TRBJ2-7, with 9 bases aligning to TRBD2. Germline loops: CDR1 LNHDA, CDR2 SQIVND (reference sequence). The length of the CDR3 is 17 residues. With V trimmed by 1 base and J by 2 bases, 9 bases remained unmatched. The CDR3: CASSIGLAAKTTYEQYF. The DNA for the CDR3 is TGTGCCAGTAGTATAGGACTAGCGGCAAAAACTACCTACGAGCAGTACTTC.